The entry that follows covers one T cell receptor beta chain sequence. Some clones are missing from TCRdb's copy, which holds only in-frame ones; the method was immunoSEQ multiplex PCR. The sample has 98,000 or so clones, 90% to 95% seen once; the top ten hold 0.99%. This sample stems from a study of T cell changes during pregnancy in multiple sclerosis. CDR1 is MNHEY, CDR2 SMNVEV, per germline (reference sequence). There are 16 residues in the CDR3. Trimming cost V 5 bases and J 0 bases, with 14 bases left between them. The sample in question was peripheral blood, obtained after pregnancy. V usage is TRBV27 and J usage is TRBJ2-1; weak D call: TRBD2 (6 bases). This TCR was sampled from a female donor with multiple sclerosis, enrolled in a pregnancy study. The CDR3 nucleotides are TGTGCCAGCAGTCCGAGCGGGTTGAGCTCCTACAATGAGCAGTTCTTC. Translating gives CASSPSGLSSYNEQFF.